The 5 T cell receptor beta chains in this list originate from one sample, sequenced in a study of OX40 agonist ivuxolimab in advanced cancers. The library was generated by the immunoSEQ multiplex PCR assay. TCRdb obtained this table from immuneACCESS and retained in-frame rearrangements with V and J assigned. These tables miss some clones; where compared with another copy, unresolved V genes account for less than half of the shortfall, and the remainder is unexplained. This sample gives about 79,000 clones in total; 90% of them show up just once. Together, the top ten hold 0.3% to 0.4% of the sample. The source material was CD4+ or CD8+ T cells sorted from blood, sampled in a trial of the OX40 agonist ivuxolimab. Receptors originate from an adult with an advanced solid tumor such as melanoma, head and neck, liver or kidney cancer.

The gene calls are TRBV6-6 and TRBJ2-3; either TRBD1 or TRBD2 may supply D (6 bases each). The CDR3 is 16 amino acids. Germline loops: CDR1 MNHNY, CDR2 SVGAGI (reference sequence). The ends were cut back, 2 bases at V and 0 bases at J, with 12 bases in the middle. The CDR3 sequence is CASSYVGGPSTDTQYF. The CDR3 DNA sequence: TGTGCCAGCAGTTACGTGGGGGGCCCTAGCACAGATACGCAGTATTTT.

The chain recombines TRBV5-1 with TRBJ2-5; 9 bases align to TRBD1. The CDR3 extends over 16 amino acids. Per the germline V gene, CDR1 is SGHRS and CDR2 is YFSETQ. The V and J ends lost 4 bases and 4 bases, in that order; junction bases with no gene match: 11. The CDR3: CASSPLPGTGLETQYF. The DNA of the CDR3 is TGCGCCAGCAGCCCCCTACCCGGGACAGGGTTAGAGACCCAGTACTTC. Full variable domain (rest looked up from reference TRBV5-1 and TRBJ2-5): KAGVTQTPRYLIKTRGQQVTLSCSPISGHRSVSWYQQTPGQGLQFLFEYFSETQRNKGNFPGRFSGRQFSNSRSEMNVSTLELGDSALYLCASSPLPGTGLETQYFGPGTRLLVL.

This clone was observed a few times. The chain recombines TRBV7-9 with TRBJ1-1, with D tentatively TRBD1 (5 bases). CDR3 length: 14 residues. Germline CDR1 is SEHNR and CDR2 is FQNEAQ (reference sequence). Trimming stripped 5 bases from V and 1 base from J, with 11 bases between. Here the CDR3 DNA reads TGTGCCAGCAGCACCCAGGGAAAGAACACTGAAGCTTTCTTT. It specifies CASSTQGKNTEAFF. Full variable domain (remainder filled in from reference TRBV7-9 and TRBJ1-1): DTGVSQNPRHKITKRGQNVTFRCDPISEHNRLYWYRQTLGQGPEFLTYFQNEAQLEKSRLLSDRFSAERPKGSFSTLEIQRTEQGDSAMYLCASSTQGKNTEAFFGQGTRLTVV.

The CDR3 sequence: CVTGVDQPQHF. The CDR3 nucleotides read TGTGTGACAGGGGTCGATCAGCCCCAGCATTTT. The chain is built from TRBV6-1 and TRBJ1-5; 8 nucleotides align to TRBD1. The CDR3 length is 11 residues. Germline V gene lookup returns CDR1 MNHNS and CDR2 SASEGT.

As DNA, the CDR3 is TGCGCCAGCAGCCAAGATAATAGCGCCCCCGGGGAGCTGTTTTTT. It codes for CASSQDNSAPGELFF. V gene TRBV4-1 combines with J gene TRBJ2-2; D possibly corresponds to TRBD2 (5 bases). This CDR3 has 15 residues. Per germline, CDR1 MGHRA and CDR2 YSYEKL. The ends were cut back, 0 bases at V and 6 bases at J, with 11 bases in the middle.